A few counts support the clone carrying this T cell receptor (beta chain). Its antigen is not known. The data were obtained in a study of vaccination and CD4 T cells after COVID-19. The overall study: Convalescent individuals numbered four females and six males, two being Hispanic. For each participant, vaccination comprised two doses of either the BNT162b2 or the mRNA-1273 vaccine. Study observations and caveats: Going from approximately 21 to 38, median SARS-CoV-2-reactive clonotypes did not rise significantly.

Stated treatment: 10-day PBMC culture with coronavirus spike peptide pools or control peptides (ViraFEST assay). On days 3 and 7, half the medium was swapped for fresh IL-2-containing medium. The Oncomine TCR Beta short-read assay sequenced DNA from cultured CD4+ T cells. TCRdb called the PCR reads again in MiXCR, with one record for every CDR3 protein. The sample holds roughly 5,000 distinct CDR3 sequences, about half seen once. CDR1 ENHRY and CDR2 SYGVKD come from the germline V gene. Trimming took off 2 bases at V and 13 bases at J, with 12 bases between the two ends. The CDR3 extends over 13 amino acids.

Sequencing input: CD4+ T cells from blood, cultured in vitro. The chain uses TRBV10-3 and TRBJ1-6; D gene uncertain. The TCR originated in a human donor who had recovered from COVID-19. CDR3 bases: TGTGCCATCAGTGAGACCAAGGTTTTGCCCCTCCACTTT. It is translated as CAISETKVLPLHF.